This TCR beta chain derives from a study of T cell responses to AZD1222 COVID-19 vaccine. Study observations and caveats: Two AZD1222 doses significantly raised spike-specific TCR breadth and depth over controls. Sampling captured repertoires only after the peak T cell response.

Germline V lookup: CDR1 SGHVS, CDR2 FNYEAQ. Losses at the gene ends were 5 bases for V and 4 bases for J; bases not matched to a gene: 5. The CDR3 has 14 residues. Sequencing was performed with immunoSEQ multiplex PCR; in TCRdb, only in-frame clones are kept and a portion is missing. The table records about 120,000 clones, approximately 90% of them present only once. With regard to this clone: Antigen specificity is unknown.

This sequence originates from an adult in good health. The chain uses TRBV7-6 and TRBJ2-7; TRBD1 matches 10 bases. The sample here was peripheral blood, taken on day 0 of AZD1222 vaccination. The chain's CDR3 is CASSEGQGRYEQYF. In DNA form, the CDR3 reads TGTGCCAGCAGCGAGGGACAGGGGCGATACGAGCAGTACTTC.